Below, one T cell receptor beta chain is given with its context. This sample was included in a study of blood T cell repertoires in COVID-19. Assay used: immunoSEQ multiplex PCR; TCRdb lists only in-frame clones, some missing. The sample lists roughly 370,000 clones, approximately 87% occurring once. Trimming stripped 3 bases from V and 3 bases from J, with 15 bases between. The CDR3 spans 17 residues. CDR1 MNHNS and CDR2 SASEGT come from the germline V gene. The rearrangement uses TRBV6-1 and TRBJ1-6; perhaps TRBD1 as D (6 bases). Input material: PBMCs or T cells enriched from blood (not recorded which). The clonotype comes from a woman aged 45-65 years who had recovered from COVID-19. The CDR3 spells CASSDAYLDSYNSPLHF. The DNA of the CDR3 is TGTGCCAGCAGTGATGCTTATCTGGACAGCTATAATTCACCCCTCCACTTT.